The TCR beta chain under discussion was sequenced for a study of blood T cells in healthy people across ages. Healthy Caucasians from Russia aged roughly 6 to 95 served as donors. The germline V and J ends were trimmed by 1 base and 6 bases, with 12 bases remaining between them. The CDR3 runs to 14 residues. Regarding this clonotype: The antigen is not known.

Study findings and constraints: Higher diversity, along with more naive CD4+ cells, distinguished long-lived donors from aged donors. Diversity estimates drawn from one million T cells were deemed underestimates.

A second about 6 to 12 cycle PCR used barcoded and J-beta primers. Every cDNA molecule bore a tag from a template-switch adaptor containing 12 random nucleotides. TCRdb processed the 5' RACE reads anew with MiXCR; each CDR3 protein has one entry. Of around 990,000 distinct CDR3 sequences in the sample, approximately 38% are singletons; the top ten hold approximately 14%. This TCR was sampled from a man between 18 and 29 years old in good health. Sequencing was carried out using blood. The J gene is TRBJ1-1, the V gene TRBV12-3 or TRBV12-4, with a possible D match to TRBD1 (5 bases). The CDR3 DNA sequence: TGTGCCAGCAGTTTAGGGGGGGGATCTTCTGAAGCTTTCTTT. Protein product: CASSLGGGSSEAFF.